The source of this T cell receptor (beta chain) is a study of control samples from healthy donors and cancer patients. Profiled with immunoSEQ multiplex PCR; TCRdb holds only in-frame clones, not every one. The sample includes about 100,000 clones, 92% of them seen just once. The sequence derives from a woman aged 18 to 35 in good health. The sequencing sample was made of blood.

The chain's CDR3 is CATSREPGLNQPQHF. Written as DNA, the CDR3 is TGTGCCACCAGCAGAGAGCCAGGGCTTAATCAGCCCCAGCATTTT. The J gene is TRBJ1-5, the V gene TRBV15; maybe TRBD1 (5 bases). Trimming stripped 0 bases from V and 4 bases from J, with 10 bases between. The CDR3 runs 15 residues. In germline, CDR1 is LNHNV, CDR2 YYDKDF (reference sequence).